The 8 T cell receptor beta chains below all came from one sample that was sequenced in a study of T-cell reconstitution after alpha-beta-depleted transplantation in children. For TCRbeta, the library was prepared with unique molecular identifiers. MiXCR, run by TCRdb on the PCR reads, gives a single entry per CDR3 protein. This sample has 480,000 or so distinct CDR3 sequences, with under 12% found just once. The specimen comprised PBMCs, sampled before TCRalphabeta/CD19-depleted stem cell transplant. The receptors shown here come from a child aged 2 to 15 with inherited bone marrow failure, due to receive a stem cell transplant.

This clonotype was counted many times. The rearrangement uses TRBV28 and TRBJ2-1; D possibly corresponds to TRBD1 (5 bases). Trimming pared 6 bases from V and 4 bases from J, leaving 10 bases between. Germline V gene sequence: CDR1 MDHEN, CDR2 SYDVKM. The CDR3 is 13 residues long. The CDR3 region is CASRQDSYNEQFF. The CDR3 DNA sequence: TGTGCCAGCAGGCAAGACAGTTACAATGAGCAGTTCTTC.

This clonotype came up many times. The CDR3 coding sequence is TGCGCCAGCAGCATCGGACTAGCGGAGGTGTACGAGCAGTACTTC. Residues: CASSIGLAEVYEQYF. The chain has TRBV5-1 and TRBJ2-7; 10 bases match TRBD2. The ends lost 4 bases at V and 4 bases at J; junction bases unmatched: 8. This CDR3 comprises 15 residues. Germline V gives CDR1 SGHRS, CDR2 YFSETQ.

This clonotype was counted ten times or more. The CDR3 region is CASSPGTGPGYGYTF. In nucleotides, the CDR3 is TGTGCCAGCTCACCAGGGACAGGGCCAGGCTATGGCTACACCTTC. The chain couples TRBV18 to TRBJ1-2, with TRBD1 matching over 9 bases. The J segment lost 4 bases and the V segment lost 2 bases, leaving 5 bases of the junction unmatched. Germline CDR1 is KGHSH and CDR2 is LQKENI. The CDR3 contains 15 residues. Full variable domain (missing parts from reference TRBV18 and TRBJ1-2): NAGVMQNPRHLVRRRGQEARLRCSPMKGHSHVYWYRQLPEEGLKFMVYLQKENIIDESGMPKERFSAEFPKEGPSILRIQQVVRGDSAAYFCASSPGTGPGYGYTFGSGTRLTVV.

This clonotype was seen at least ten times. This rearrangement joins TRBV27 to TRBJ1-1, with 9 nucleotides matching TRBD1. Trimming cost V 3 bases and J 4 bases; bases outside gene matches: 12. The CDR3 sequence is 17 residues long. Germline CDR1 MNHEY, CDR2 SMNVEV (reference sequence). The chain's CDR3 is CASSFWEQGARCTEAFF. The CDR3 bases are TGTGCCAGCAGTTTTTGGGAACAGGGGGCGCGGTGCACTGAAGCTTTCTTT.

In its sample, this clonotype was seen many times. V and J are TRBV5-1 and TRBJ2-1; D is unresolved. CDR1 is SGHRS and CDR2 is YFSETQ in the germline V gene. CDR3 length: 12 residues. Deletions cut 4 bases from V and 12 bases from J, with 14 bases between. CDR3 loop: CASSPTFSGQFF. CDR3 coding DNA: TGCGCCAGCAGCCCGACCTTTTCCGGGCAGTTCTTC.

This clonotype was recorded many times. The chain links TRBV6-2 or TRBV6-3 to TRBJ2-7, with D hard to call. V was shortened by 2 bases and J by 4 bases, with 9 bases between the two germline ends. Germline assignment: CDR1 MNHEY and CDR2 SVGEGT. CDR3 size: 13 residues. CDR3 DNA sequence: TGTGCCAGCAGTTACGAACACCTGTACGAGCAGTACTTC. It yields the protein CASSYEHLYEQYF.

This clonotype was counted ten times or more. The CDR3 region is CASSLKSSGKYNEQFF. DNA of the CDR3: TGTGCCAGCAGCCTAAAATCTAGCGGGAAGTACAATGAGCAGTTCTTC. The chain links TRBV7-9 to TRBJ2-1, with 9 bases matching TRBD2. The junction had 9 bases not matched to a gene; V was cut back by 5 bases and J by 4 bases. The germline V gene encodes CDR1 SEHNR and CDR2 FQNEAQ (reference sequence). CDR3 length: 16 residues.

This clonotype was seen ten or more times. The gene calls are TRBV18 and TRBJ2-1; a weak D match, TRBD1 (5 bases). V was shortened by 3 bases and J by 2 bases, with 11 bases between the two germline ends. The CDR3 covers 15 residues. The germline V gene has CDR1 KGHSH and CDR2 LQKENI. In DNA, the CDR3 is TGTGCCAGCTCACCGGGGCAGGCCACCTACAATGAGCAGTTCTTC. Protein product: CASSPGQATYNEQFF. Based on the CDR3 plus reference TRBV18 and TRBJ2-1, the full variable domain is NAGVMQNPRHLVRRRGQEARLRCSPMKGHSHVYWYRQLPEEGLKFMVYLQKENIIDESGMPKERFSAEFPKEGPSILRIQQVVRGDSAAYFCASSPGQATYNEQFFGPGTRLTVL.